The 25 T cell receptor beta chains below come from one sample, sequenced in a study of read filtering for tumor transcriptome and immune sequencing. This library used roughly 0.4 ug RNA and molecular barcoded adaptors spanning alpha/delta and beta/gamma chains. TCRdb reprocessed the reads with MiXCR, giving one entry per CDR3 protein. The table shows about 27,000 distinct CDR3 sequences, with about 15% occurring only once. The sequencing input was a population of CD138-negative cells sorted from bone marrow. Receptor source: a donor aged 40 or over with multiple myeloma.

In its sample, this clonotype was seen many times. V is TRBV5-1 and J is TRBJ2-7; TRBD1 or TRBD2 may be the D gene (5 bases each). From germline, CDR1 is SGHRS and CDR2 YFSETQ. V gave up 0 bases and J gave up 3 bases, with 13 bases separating them. This CDR3 is 15 amino acids long. The CDR3 loop reads CASSLAGDGYYEQYF. In DNA, the CDR3 is TGCGCCAGCAGCTTGGCCGGGGACGGCTACTACGAGCAGTACTTC.

Concerning this clonotype: A read error is possible here, since a much larger clone lies one base away. V gene TRBV7-9 combines with J gene TRBJ2-1; 8 bases line up with TRBD2. The junction had 7 bases not matched to a gene; V was cut back by 5 bases and J by 4 bases. This CDR3 has 15 amino acids. Germline values: CDR1 SEHNR, CDR2 FQNEAQ (reference sequence). CDR3 in amino acids: CASSPASSGYNEQFF. The CDR3 bases are TGTGCCAGCAGCCCCGCCTCTAGCGGGTACAATGAGCAGTTCTTC.

This clonotype has a count of ten or more. The rearrangement uses TRBV5-6 and TRBJ1-1; D gene ambiguous. CDR1 SGHDT and CDR2 YYEEEE come from the germline V gene. Trimming shortened V by 1 base and J by 1 base, and 8 bases separated the two germline ends. There are 14 residues in the CDR3. CDR3 region: CASSLWAENTEAFF. In nucleotides, the CDR3 is TGTGCCAGCAGCTTGTGGGCTGAGAACACTGAAGCTTTCTTT.

This clonotype has a count of ten or more. The chain combines TRBV20-1 with TRBJ2-1; 8 positions match TRBD2. The J segment lost 7 bases and the V segment lost 7 bases, leaving 12 bases of the junction unmatched. This CDR3 comprises 14 residues. CDR1 and CDR2 (germline): DFQATT, SNEGSKA (reference sequence). CDR3: CSGTAGVSGNEQFF. The CDR3 region has the DNA TGCAGTGGGACAGCGGGAGTGTCTGGGAATGAGCAGTTCTTC.

This clonotype was seen many times. The chain couples TRBV29-1 to TRBJ2-1; D assignment may be TRBD1 or TRBD2 (5 bases each). With 4 bases removed from V and 8 bases from J, the gap between germline ends came to 9 bases. CDR1 and CDR2 (germline): SQVTM, ANQGSEA. The length of the CDR3 is 11 residues. The CDR3 spells CSVGRGHEQFF. CDR3 nucleotides: TGCAGCGTTGGTAGGGGACATGAGCAGTTCTTC.

Many counts were recorded for this clonotype. The V gene is TRBV27, the J gene TRBJ2-3, with D uncertain. V lost 0 bases, J lost 0 bases, and 13 bases lay in between. The CDR3 runs 17 residues. Per the germline V gene, CDR1 is MNHEY and CDR2 is SMNVEV (reference sequence). The DNA for the CDR3 is TGTGCCAGCAGTTTATCACCGCTATTATTTAGCACAGATACGCAGTATTTT. It specifies CASSLSPLLFSTDTQYF.

Points on this clonotype: A much larger clone differs from this one at a single base, so this may be a read error. This chain links TRBV28 with TRBJ2-4; the D is unclear. This CDR3 is 11 amino acids long. Trimming pared 6 bases from V and 7 bases from J, leaving 7 bases between. Germline CDR1 is MDHEN and CDR2 is SYDVKM. In DNA form, the CDR3 reads TGTGCCAGCAGCCTAAAGAACATTCAGTACTTC. Its translation is CASSLKNIQYF. Complete variable domain (other parts from reference TRBV28 and TRBJ2-4): DVKVTQSSRYLVKRTGEKVFLECVQDMDHENMFWYRQDPGLGLRLIYFSYDVKMKEKGDIPEGYSVSREKKERFSLILESASTNQTSMYLCASSLKNIQYFGAGTRLSVL.

This clonotype was observed a handful of times. The chain employs TRBV29-1 and TRBJ2-3; D gene ambiguous. Germline values: CDR1 SQVTM, CDR2 ANQGSEA. V was pared by 8 bases and J by 0 bases, with 9 bases between. This CDR3 contains 12 residues. CDR3 DNA sequence: TGCAGCTGGGCCCCTAGCACAGATACGCAGTATTTT. Translating gives CSWAPSTDTQYF.

This clonotype was detected many times. V gene TRBV19 combines with J gene TRBJ2-4; D unclear. This CDR3 is built from 14 residues. CDR1 and CDR2 from the germline V gene are LNHDA and SQIVND (reference sequence). V lost 1 base, J lost 8 bases, and 12 bases lay in between. This CDR3 is CASSIGSESDIQYF. CDR3 sequence (DNA): TGTGCCAGTAGTATAGGGTCGGAATCGGACATTCAGTACTTC. The full variable domain, its missing parts supplied by reference TRBV19 and TRBJ2-4, is DGGITQSPKYLFRKEGQNVTLSCEQNLNHDAMYWYRQDPGQGLRLIYYSQIVNDFQKGDIAEGYSVSREKKESFPLTVTSAQKNPTAFYLCASSIGSESDIQYFGAGTRLSVL.

Remarks on this clonotype: It may be a read error: a sequence one base away is much more abundant. The chain combines TRBV20-1 with TRBJ1-1, with TRBD1 identical over 8 bases. Germline CDR1 reads DFQATT; CDR2 reads SNEGSKA (reference sequence). CDR3 length: 14 amino acids. V shed 2 bases, J shed 4 bases, and the junction held 6 bases outside the gene matches. The CDR3 DNA follows: TGCAGTGCTAGAAGAACAGGGGGGAGCACTGAAGCTTTCTTT. Its protein is CSARRTGGSTEAFF.

The sample holds many counts of this clonotype. The rearrangement links TRBV29-1 to TRBJ1-1; D is perhaps TRBD1 (6 bases). The CDR3 is 13 amino acids. Looked up from germline, CDR1 is SQVTM and CDR2 is ANQGSEA. V dropped 5 bases and J dropped 0 bases, with 10 bases sitting between them. The CDR3 nucleotides read TGCAGCGTTTTGCAGGGGATGAACACTGAAGCTTTCTTT. Translating gives CSVLQGMNTEAFF.

This clonotype was seen repeatedly, ten times or more. This likely comes from a read error, as the CDR3 has no conserved phenylalanine or tryptophan at its end. V usage is TRBV7-8 and J usage is TRBJ2-7; D not resolved. CDR1 is SGHVS, CDR2 FQNEAQ, per germline. The ends were cut back, 1 base at V and 0 bases at J, with 7 bases in the middle. The CDR3 has 14 amino acids. CDR3 sequence (DNA): TGTGCCAGCAGCTTAGACGCGTTCTCCTACGAGCAGTACTCC. Protein product: CASSLDAFSYEQYS.

This clonotype was observed many times. The V gene is TRBV7-9, the J gene TRBJ1-1; D ambiguous. Between the trimmed V and J ends, which lost 6 bases and 8 bases, there was a span of 16 bases. From germline, CDR1 is SEHNR and CDR2 FQNEAQ (reference sequence). The CDR3 runs to 13 residues. CDR3 sequence (DNA): TGTGCCAGCAGGGCCGGACTCCGGGAGGAAGCTTTCTTT. Translating gives CASRAGLREEAFF.

Of note for this clonotype: One end of the junction is discordant with germline, which a read error may explain. J is TRBJ2-7 and V is TRBV11-3; 9 nucleotides match TRBD1. The germline gives CDR1 SGHNT, CDR2 YENEEA. The CDR3 consists of 14 residues. The CDR3: CAGVAGTGYNEQYF. The CDR3 DNA sequence: TGTGCCGGCGTAGCCGGGACAGGGTATAACGAGCAGTATTTC.

This clonotype was recorded at least ten times. The chain is built from TRBV10-3 and TRBJ2-2; possibly TRBD1 for D (5 bases). With 4 bases removed from V and 7 bases from J, the gap between germline ends came to 10 bases. The CDR3 totals 13 residues. The germline V gene has CDR1 ENHRY and CDR2 SYGVKD. CDR3 sequence: CAISAWGGGELFF. CDR3 bases: TGTGCCATCAGTGCATGGGGCGGCGGGGAGCTGTTTTTT.

There are many counts of this clonotype. The rearrangement links TRBV30 to TRBJ2-7, with D possibly matching TRBD1 (5 bases). The germline V gene has CDR1 GTSNPN and CDR2 SVGIG (reference sequence). This CDR3 has 15 amino acids. Trimming shortened V by 5 bases and J by 6 bases, and 23 bases separated the two germline ends. CDR3 sequence: CAWQATGPPRGEQYF. Written as DNA, the CDR3 is TGTGCCTGGCAAGCAACAGGTCCCCCTAGGGGCGAGCAGTACTTC. The variable domain in full, with the rest retrieved from reference TRBV30 and TRBJ2-7, is SQTIHQWPATLVQPVGSPLSLECTVEGTSNPNLYWYRQAAGRGLQLLFYSVGIGQISSEVPQNLSASRPQDRQFILSSKKLLLSDSGFYLCAWQATGPPRGEQYFGPGTRLTVT.

This clonotype was seen repeatedly, ten times or more. The rearrangement uses TRBV5-1 and TRBJ1-1; 10 bases are a match to TRBD1. Germline V gene lookup returns CDR1 SGHRS and CDR2 YFSETQ. Trimming at V came to 4 bases and at J to 6 bases, leaving 9 bases not matched to a gene. The CDR3 length is 15 residues. This CDR3 is CASSPRDRGSAEAFF. In DNA form, the CDR3 reads TGCGCCAGCAGCCCTCGGGACAGGGGATCGGCTGAAGCTTTCTTT. The whole variable domain, filled in from reference TRBV5-1 and TRBJ1-1, reads KAGVTQTPRYLIKTRGQQVTLSCSPISGHRSVSWYQQTPGQGLQFLFEYFSETQRNKGNFPGRFSGRQFSNSRSEMNVSTLELGDSALYLCASSPRDRGSAEAFFGQGTRLTVV.

This clonotype was seen repeatedly, ten times or more. The V gene is TRBV28, the J gene TRBJ1-2; D is ambiguous. V was cut by 0 bases and J by 4 bases, with 12 bases left in between. The germline V gene encodes CDR1 MDHEN and CDR2 SYDVKM. CDR3 size: 15 residues. CDR3 protein: CASSLWASGSYGYTF. Here the CDR3 DNA reads TGTGCCAGCAGTTTATGGGCTTCCGGCTCCTATGGCTACACCTTC.

This clonotype was seen at least ten times. The J gene is TRBJ2-5, the V gene TRBV7-9; the D gene is possibly TRBD2 (6 bases). Trimming removed 4 bases at V and 2 bases at J, with 11 bases between. CDR1 and CDR2 from the germline V gene are SEHNR and FQNEAQ (reference sequence). The CDR3 covers 14 residues. CDR3 coding DNA: TGTGCCAGCAGCTGGTCGGACTATCAAGAGACCCAGTACTTC. Its protein is CASSWSDYQETQYF. The full variable domain, its missing parts supplied by reference TRBV7-9 and TRBJ2-5, is DTGVSQNPRHKITKRGQNVTFRCDPISEHNRLYWYRQTLGQGPEFLTYFQNEAQLEKSRLLSDRFSAERPKGSFSTLEIQRTEQGDSAMYLCASSWSDYQETQYFGPGTRLLVL.

On this clonotype itself: With a much larger clone just one base away, this may be a read error. This sequence joins TRBV6-5 and TRBJ2-7; tentative D call: TRBD2 (6 bases). The germline V gene encodes CDR1 MNHEY and CDR2 SVGAGI. The CDR3 consists of 13 residues. CDR3 loop: CASSYSGGNEQCF. The CDR3 DNA sequence: TGTGCCAGCAGTTACTCGGGAGGCAACGAGCAGTGCTTC.

Points on this clonotype: A much larger clone differs from this one at a single base, so this may be a read error. Written as DNA, the CDR3 is TGTGCCAGTAGTAGACCGCGATTAATTAACTATGGCTACACCTTC. It yields the protein CASSRPRLINYGYTF. The rearrangement joins TRBV19 to TRBJ1-2; unclear D gene. Germline V gene data show CDR1 as LNHDA and CDR2 as SQIVND (reference sequence). The CDR3 has 15 amino acids. The V end was cut by 4 bases, the J end by 1 base, with 13 bases between.

This clonotype is medium-sized (0.01 to 0.1%). The J gene is TRBJ2-1, the V gene TRBV7-6; 7 bases are a match to TRBD2. Looked up from germline, CDR1 is SGHVS and CDR2 is FNYEAQ. The CDR3 is made up of 15 amino acids. J lost 8 bases, V lost 1 base, and 8 bases had no gene match. The CDR3 loop reads CASSLVGGRRDEQFF. The CDR3 DNA sequence: TGTGCCAGCAGCTTAGTAGGCGGGAGAAGGGATGAGCAGTTCTTC.

To note about this clonotype: With a much larger clone just one base away, this may be a read error. The chain carries TRBV20-1 and TRBJ1-1; D might be TRBD1 (6 bases). Germline V gene data show CDR1 as DFQATT and CDR2 as SNEGSKA (reference sequence). The ends were cut back, 5 bases at V and 8 bases at J, with 15 bases in the middle. The CDR3 runs to 12 residues. CDR3 coding DNA: TGCAGTGCTGCCGGGACCCAGGGGGAAGCTTTCTTT. This encodes CSAAGTQGEAFF.

This clonotype was counted at least ten times. The V call is TRBV20-1, the J call TRBJ1-3, with D unclear. Germline V gene data show CDR1 as DFQATT and CDR2 as SNEGSKA (reference sequence). This CDR3 has 12 amino acids. V lost 4 bases and J lost 4, with 8 bases in between. The CDR3 protein is CSATAQGNTIYF. Written as DNA, the CDR3 is TGCAGTGCTACTGCACAGGGAAACACCATATATTTT.

This clonotype showed up many times. The CDR3 spells CASSLLGASYEQYF. DNA of the CDR3: TGTGCCAGCAGCCTTCTTGGGGCCTCCTACGAGCAGTACTTC. The chain carries TRBV5-4 and TRBJ2-7; D possibly corresponds to TRBD1 (5 bases). The CDR3 runs 14 residues. Trimming took 4 bases from V and 0 from J, leaving 11 bases between them. Looked up from germline, CDR1 is SGHNT and CDR2 is YYREEE (reference sequence).